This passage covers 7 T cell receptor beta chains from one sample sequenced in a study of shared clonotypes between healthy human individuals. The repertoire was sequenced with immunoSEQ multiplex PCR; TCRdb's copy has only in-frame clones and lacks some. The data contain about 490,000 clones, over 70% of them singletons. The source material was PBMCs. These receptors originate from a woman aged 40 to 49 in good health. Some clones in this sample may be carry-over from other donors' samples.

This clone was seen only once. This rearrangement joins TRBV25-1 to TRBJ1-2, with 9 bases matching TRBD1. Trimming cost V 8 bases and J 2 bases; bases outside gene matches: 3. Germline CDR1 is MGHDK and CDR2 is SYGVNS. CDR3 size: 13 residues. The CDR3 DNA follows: TGTGCCAGCCGGGACAGGGCCAACTATGGCTACACCTTC. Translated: CASRDRANYGYTF.

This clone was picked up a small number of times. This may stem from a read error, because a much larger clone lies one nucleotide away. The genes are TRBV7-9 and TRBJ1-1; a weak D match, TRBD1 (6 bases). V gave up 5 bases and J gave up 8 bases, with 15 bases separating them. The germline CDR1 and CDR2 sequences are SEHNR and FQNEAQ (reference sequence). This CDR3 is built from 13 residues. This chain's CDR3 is CASSPWWGREAFF. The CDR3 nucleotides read TGTGCCAGCAGCCCTTGGTGGGGGCGGGAAGCTTTCTTT.

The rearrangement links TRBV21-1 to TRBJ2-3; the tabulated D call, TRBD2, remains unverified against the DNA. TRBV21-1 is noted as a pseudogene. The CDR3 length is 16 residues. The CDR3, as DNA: TGTGCCAGCAGCCCCGTGGGCGGGAGGGAATTAGATACGCAGTATTTT. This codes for CASSPVGGRELDTQYF.

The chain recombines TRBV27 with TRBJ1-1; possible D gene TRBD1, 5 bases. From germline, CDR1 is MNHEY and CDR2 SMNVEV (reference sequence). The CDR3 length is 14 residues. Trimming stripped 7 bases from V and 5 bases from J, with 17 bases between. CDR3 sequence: CASMLVPGGTEAFF. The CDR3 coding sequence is TGTGCCAGCATGTTGGTCCCCGGGGGGACTGAAGCTTTCTTT.

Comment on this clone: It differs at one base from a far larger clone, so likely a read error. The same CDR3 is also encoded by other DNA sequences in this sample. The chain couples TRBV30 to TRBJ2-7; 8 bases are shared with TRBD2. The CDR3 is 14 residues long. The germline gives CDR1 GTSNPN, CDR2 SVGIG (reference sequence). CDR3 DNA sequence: TGTGCATGGAGACCACTAGCGGCTACCTACGAGCAGTACTTC. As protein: CAWRPLAATYEQYF.

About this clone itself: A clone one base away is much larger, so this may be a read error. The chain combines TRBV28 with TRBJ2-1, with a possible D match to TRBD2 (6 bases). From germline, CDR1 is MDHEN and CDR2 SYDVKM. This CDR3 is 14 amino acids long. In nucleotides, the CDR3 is TGTGCCAGCCTTCGTGGGGGGAACTACAATGAGCGGTTCTTC. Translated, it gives CASLRGGNYNERFF.

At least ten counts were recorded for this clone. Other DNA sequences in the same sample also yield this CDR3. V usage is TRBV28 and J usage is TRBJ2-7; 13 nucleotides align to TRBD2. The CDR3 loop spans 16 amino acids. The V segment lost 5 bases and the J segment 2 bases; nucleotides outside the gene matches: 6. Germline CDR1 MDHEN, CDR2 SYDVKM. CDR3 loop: CASSPAGTSGAYEQYF. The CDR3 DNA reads TGTGCCAGCAGTCCCGCCGGGACTAGCGGGGCCTACGAGCAGTACTTC.